This T cell receptor beta chain derives from a study of blood T cell repertoires in COVID-19. This clone was seen a single time. Between the trimmed V and J ends, which lost 1 base and 0 bases, there was a span of 8 bases. Germline V gene lookup returns CDR1 SGHVS and CDR2 FQNEAQ. The CDR3 covers 15 residues. Authors' analysis steps: It was from reference gene primer amplification that nucleated cell counts were estimated. Only in-frame clones appear in the TCRdb table, and some are missing; sequencing was by immunoSEQ multiplex PCR. The V and J calls and clone size are taken from that table; D and trimming were inferred from the DNA. The sample lists over 450,000 clones; 70% to 90% were seen once.

This chain connects TRBV7-8 to TRBJ2-3; tentative D call: TRBD1 (5 bases). Sample: peripheral blood. This clonotype was obtained from a woman in her fifties or sixties with COVID-19, enrolled during active disease. Here the CDR3 reads CASSLGQGSTDTQYF. As DNA, the CDR3 is TGTGCCAGCAGCTTAGGGCAGGGTAGCACAGATACGCAGTATTTT. The variable domain in full, completed from reference TRBV7-8 and TRBJ2-3, reads GAGVSQSPRYKVAKRGQDVALRCDPISGHVSLFWYQQALGQGPEFLTYFQNEAQLDKSGLPSDRFFAERPEGSVSTLKIQRTQQEDSAVYLCASSLGQGSTDTQYFGPGTRLTVL.